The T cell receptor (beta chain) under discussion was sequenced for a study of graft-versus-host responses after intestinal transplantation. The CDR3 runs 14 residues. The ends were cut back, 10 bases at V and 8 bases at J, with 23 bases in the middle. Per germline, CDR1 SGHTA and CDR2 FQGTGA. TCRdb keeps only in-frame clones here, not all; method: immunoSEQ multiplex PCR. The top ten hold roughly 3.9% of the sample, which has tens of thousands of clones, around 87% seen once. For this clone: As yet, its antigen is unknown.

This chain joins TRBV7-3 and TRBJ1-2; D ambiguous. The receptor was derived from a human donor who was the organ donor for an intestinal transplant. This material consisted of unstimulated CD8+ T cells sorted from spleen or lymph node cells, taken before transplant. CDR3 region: CATQTTRNEGGYTF. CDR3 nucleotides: TGTGCCACCCAAACGACAAGGAATGAGGGCGGCTACACCTTC.